The present T cell receptor beta chain was sequenced within a study of shared clonotypes between healthy human individuals. The V gene lost 2 bases and the J gene lost 1 base, with 8 bases spanning the gap. This CDR3 region has 15 residues. The germline gives CDR1 SGHTA, CDR2 FQGNSA. TCRdb keeps only in-frame clones here, not all; method: immunoSEQ multiplex PCR. The sample holds over 2 million clones, over 85% seen once. The chain employs TRBV7-2 and TRBJ1-4; D is unclear. The sequence derives from a man aged 18 to 30 in good health. The sequenced sample was naive CD4+ T cells sorted from blood. The subset denotes: CD45RA+ positively selected. The CDR3 is CASSLTPLTNEKLFF. DNA of the CDR3: TGTGCCAGCAGCTTAACACCCTTAACTAATGAAAAACTGTTTTTT.